Following are 26 T cell receptor beta chains from one sample sequenced in a study of cytomegalovirus exposure and HLA in healthy donors. The PCR used 60 Vbeta and 13 Jbeta primers. Generated by immunoSEQ multiplex PCR, the TCRdb table keeps only in-frame clones and is missing some. The data show about 18,000 clones, with 70% to 80% seen just once and more than 3% held by the top ten. The sequenced material came from PBMCs. These receptors were obtained from a man aged 18 to 29 in good health and CMV-seronegative.

The chain links TRBV28 to TRBJ1-2; D might be TRBD1 (6 bases). CDR1 is MDHEN and CDR2 is SYDVKM in the germline V gene. This CDR3 region has 13 residues. With 8 bases removed from V and 2 bases from J, the gap between germline ends came to 12 bases. For the CDR3, the DNA is TGTGCCAGCTTCGGACAGCTAAACTATGGCTACACCTTC. It is translated as CASFGQLNYGYTF.

The V gene is TRBV30, the J gene TRBJ1-1; tentative D call: TRBD1 (6 bases). Germline V CDR1 and CDR2: GTSNPN, SVGIG (reference sequence). The CDR3 runs to 13 residues. The germline V and J ends were trimmed by 3 bases and 3 bases, with 11 bases remaining between them. The CDR3 spells CAWRDTGYTEAFF. CDR3 nucleotide sequence: TGTGCCTGGAGAGACACAGGGTACACTGAAGCTTTCTTT.

The CDR3 here is CSVRQMNTEAFF. CDR3 DNA sequence: TGCAGCGTTCGACAGATGAACACTGAAGCTTTCTTT. The genes are TRBV29-1 and TRBJ1-1, with D perhaps matching TRBD1 (5 bases). The CDR3 extends over 12 amino acids. V was trimmed by 5 bases and J by 0 bases, leaving 7 bases between them. Germline V gene data show CDR1 as SQVTM and CDR2 as ANQGSEA.

The V gene is TRBV25-1, the J gene TRBJ2-7; D perhaps matches TRBD2 (6 bases). V shed 2 bases and J shed 6 bases, with 17 bases lying between them. The CDR3 has 15 amino acids. CDR1 and CDR2 from the germline V gene are MGHDK and SYGVNS. The CDR3 bases are TGTGCCAGCAGTGAAAAGGAGGGGACTCCAGCCGAGCAGTACTTC. Translated: CASSEKEGTPAEQYF.

The chain carries TRBV6-5 and TRBJ2-1, with no clear D. The germline gives CDR1 MNHEY, CDR2 SVGAGI. The CDR3 is 12 residues long. The V end was cut by 2 bases, the J end by 13 bases, with 12 bases between. The CDR3 sequence: CASSYGSGPQFF. DNA for the CDR3: TGTGCCAGCAGTTACGGTAGTGGGCCACAGTTCTTC.

The rearrangement uses TRBV5-4 and TRBJ1-3; weak D call: TRBD1 (5 bases). The CDR3 spans 13 residues. Per the germline V gene, CDR1 is SGHNT and CDR2 is YYREEE (reference sequence). V was clipped by 4 bases and J by 8 bases, with 13 bases between them. CDR3 DNA sequence: TGTGCCAGCAGCACCGGGGGGAGGGACACCATATATTTT. It codes for CASSTGGRDTIYF.

The J gene is TRBJ2-5, the V gene TRBV5-6; 11 nucleotides line up with TRBD2. The CDR3 covers 16 residues. Trimming removed 2 bases from V and 4 bases from J; junction bases left unmatched: 7. Germline CDR1 SGHDT, CDR2 YYEEEE. CDR3 protein: CASSLLLAGVGETQYF. The CDR3 coding sequence is TGTGCCAGCAGCTTACTACTAGCGGGAGTGGGAGAGACCCAGTACTTC.

This chain joins TRBV6-1 and TRBJ2-6, with a possible D match to TRBD2 (6 bases). Germline lookup yields CDR1 MNHNS and CDR2 SASEGT. Trimming took off 4 bases at V and 2 bases at J, with 6 bases between the two ends. The CDR3 is made up of 14 amino acids. The CDR3 DNA follows: TGTGCCAGCAGTGGACTAGCTGGGGCCAACGTCCTGACTTTC. Amino acids: CASSGLAGANVLTF.

The chain has TRBV30 and TRBJ2-7, with 8 bases lining up with TRBD1. Trimming took 0 bases from V and 5 from J; bases not matched to a gene: 9. The CDR3 runs 15 residues. CDR1 and CDR2 from the germline V gene are GTSNPN and SVGIG (reference sequence). The CDR3 spells CAWSVPRQGRHEQYF. DNA of the CDR3: TGTGCCTGGAGTGTACCGAGACAGGGGAGGCACGAGCAGTACTTC.

The rearrangement links TRBV27 to TRBJ1-6; the D is unclear. The germline CDR1 and CDR2 sequences are MNHEY and SMNVEV (reference sequence). The CDR3 has 13 residues. The germline V and J ends were trimmed by 6 bases and 0 bases, with 3 bases remaining between them. The CDR3 nucleotides are TGTGCCAGCAGGAGCTCCTATAATTCACCCCTCCACTTT. Translating gives CASRSSYNSPLHF.

The V call is TRBV28, the J call TRBJ1-5, with 8 positions matching TRBD1. This CDR3 is built from 17 residues. The V and J ends lost 5 bases and 0 bases, in that order; junction bases with no gene match: 9. Germline loops: CDR1 MDHEN, CDR2 SYDVKM. The CDR3 here is CASSPPTGVISNQPQHF. Here the CDR3 DNA reads TGTGCCAGCAGTCCTCCGACAGGGGTCATTAGCAATCAGCCCCAGCATTTT.

The chain joins TRBV30 to TRBJ1-2; no clear D gene. The germline CDR1 and CDR2 sequences are GTSNPN and SVGIG (reference sequence). This CDR3 has 13 amino acids. V lost 4 bases to trimming and J lost 3 bases, with 12 bases between them. CDR3 protein: CAWNGGRDYGYTF. For the CDR3, the DNA is TGTGCCTGGAATGGAGGGCGGGACTATGGCTACACCTTC. Based on the CDR3 plus reference TRBV30 and TRBJ1-2, the full variable domain is SQTIHQWPATLVQPVGSPLSLECTVEGTSNPNLYWYRQAAGRGLQLLFYSVGIGQISSEVPQNLSASRPQDRQFILSSKKLLLSDSGFYLCAWNGGRDYGYTFGSGTRLTVV.

A word on this clone: A junction boundary mismatches the germline segment, possibly from a read error. The chain has TRBV30 and TRBJ1-1, with TRBD1 identical over 9 bases. The CDR3 runs 14 residues. The germline V gene has CDR1 GTSNPN and CDR2 SVGIG (reference sequence). The DNA for the CDR3 is TGTGCCTGGACCCCCGGGACAGGGAACACTGGAGCTTTCTTT. Protein product: CAWTPGTGNTGAFF. Based on the CDR3 plus reference TRBV30 and TRBJ1-1, the full variable domain is SQTIHQWPATLVQPVGSPLSLECTVEGTSNPNLYWYRQAAGRGLQLLFYSVGIGQISSEVPQNLSASRPQDRQFILSSKKLLLSDSGFYLCAWTPGTGNTGAFFGQGTRLTVV.

The chain recombines TRBV19 with TRBJ1-6, with 7 bases fitting TRBD1. There are 14 residues in the CDR3. Losses at the gene ends were 6 bases for V and 6 bases for J; bases not matched to a gene: 5. The germline V gene encodes CDR1 LNHDA and CDR2 SQIVND (reference sequence). CDR3 DNA sequence: TGTGCCAGTAGCCCTCGACAGGGTAATTCACCCCTCCACTTT. Residues: CASSPRQGNSPLHF.

The rearrangement uses TRBV30 and TRBJ1-2; D is unresolved. The germline CDR1 and CDR2 sequences are GTSNPN and SVGIG (reference sequence). The CDR3 consists of 15 residues. V was trimmed by 0 bases and J by 1 base, leaving 12 bases between them. The CDR3 loop reads CAWSVRNEFNYGYTF. CDR3 in DNA: TGTGCCTGGAGTGTACGAAATGAGTTTAACTATGGCTACACCTTC.

The V gene is TRBV2, the J gene TRBJ1-2; D unclear. The length of the CDR3 is 14 residues. Trimming pared 3 bases from V and 4 bases from J, leaving 12 bases between. Germline CDR1 and CDR2: SNHLY and FYNNEI. The CDR3, as DNA: TGTGCCAGCAGTGAGAACAGTTTCTCCTATGGCTACACCTTC. Translated, it gives CASSENSFSYGYTF.

The chain's CDR3 is CAWRVRSGTLPFF. The DNA of the CDR3 is TGTGCCTGGAGGGTAAGATCCGGCACACTACCTTTCTTT. V usage is TRBV30 and J usage is TRBJ1-1; unclear D gene. V gave up 3 bases and J gave up 12 bases, with 20 bases separating them. Germline V lookup: CDR1 GTSNPN, CDR2 SVGIG (reference sequence). CDR3 length: 13 residues.

The J gene is TRBJ2-1, the V gene TRBV9; 9 positions match TRBD2. This CDR3 has 15 amino acids. From germline, CDR1 is SGDLS and CDR2 YYNGEE. Trimming took 0 bases from V and 4 from J; bases not matched to a gene: 2. Written as DNA, the CDR3 is TGTGCCAGCAGCGTAGGTCTAGCGGGGTACAATGAGCAGTTCTTC. Encoded protein: CASSVGLAGYNEQFF.

The chain uses TRBV7-9 and TRBJ1-4, with TRBD1 identical over 9 bases. This CDR3 has 15 amino acids. Trimming at V came to 1 base and at J to 4 bases, leaving 1 base not matched to a gene. CDR1 is SEHNR and CDR2 is FQNEAQ in the germline V gene (reference sequence). The CDR3 region has the DNA TGTGCCAGCAGCTTAGGGGACAGGGTTAATGAAAAACTGTTTTTT. Its protein is CASSLGDRVNEKLFF.

This chain uses TRBV30 with TRBJ1-5; possible D gene TRBD1, 5 bases. Germline V CDR1 and CDR2: GTSNPN, SVGIG (reference sequence). V shed 1 base and J shed 7 bases, with 23 bases lying between them. This CDR3 is built from 17 residues. CDR3 bases: TGTGCCTGGAGTGGAGACGGGGGAGGCGGAAACGGGCAGCCCCAGCATTTT. Encoded protein: CAWSGDGGGGNGQPQHF.

The V call is TRBV6-1, the J call TRBJ2-1; 10 bases map to TRBD1. Germline trimming cut 3 bases from V and 16 bases from J; bases unmatched to any gene: 12. Germline V gene sequence: CDR1 MNHNS, CDR2 SASEGT. CDR3 length: 14 amino acids. CDR3 amino acids: CASSERTGGQGSFF. The CDR3 nucleotides are TGTGCCAGCAGTGAGAGGACCGGGGGACAGGGGTCATTCTTC.

The chain has TRBV29-1 and TRBJ1-4, with a possible D match to TRBD1 (6 bases). The CDR3 sequence is 12 residues long. Germline assignment: CDR1 SQVTM and CDR2 ANQGSEA. V dropped 7 bases and J dropped 3 bases, with 9 bases sitting between them. This CDR3 reads CSAGDPNEKLFF. Written as DNA, the CDR3 is TGCAGCGCAGGGGATCCTAATGAAAAACTGTTTTTT.

This clone was detected a few times. The J gene is TRBJ1-1, the V gene TRBV30; a possible D gene is TRBD1 (5 bases). This CDR3 comprises 16 residues. CDR1 GTSNPN and CDR2 SVGIG come from the germline V gene (reference sequence). V lost 0 bases, J lost 0 bases, and 14 bases lay in between. The CDR3 nucleotides read TGTGCCTGGAGTGTATGGGGCAGCCCCTTGAACACTGAAGCTTTCTTT. Encoded protein: CAWSVWGSPLNTEAFF.

The DNA for the CDR3 is TGTGCCTGGAGTGTAATAGCGGGAGGGGAGACCCAGTACTTC. Translation gives CAWSVIAGGETQYF. V usage is TRBV30 and J usage is TRBJ2-5; 11 bases align to TRBD2. V shed 0 bases, J shed 5 bases, and the junction held 2 bases outside the gene matches. There are 14 residues in the CDR3. Germline loops: CDR1 GTSNPN, CDR2 SVGIG (reference sequence).

In this sample, this clone turned up once. The rearrangement uses TRBV30 and TRBJ1-5, with TRBD1 matching over 9 bases. This CDR3 spans 13 amino acids. Germline CDR1 GTSNPN, CDR2 SVGIG (reference sequence). The V and J ends lost 5 bases and 6 bases, in that order; junction bases with no gene match: 5. This CDR3 is CAWGTGTVQPQHF. The CDR3 coding sequence is TGTGCCTGGGGGACAGGGACGGTTCAGCCCCAGCATTTT.

This chain links TRBV30 with TRBJ1-2; the D gene is possibly TRBD1 (5 bases). V gave up 4 bases and J gave up 6 bases, with 9 bases separating them. Germline values: CDR1 GTSNPN, CDR2 SVGIG (reference sequence). There are 11 residues in the CDR3. CDR3 DNA sequence: TGTGCCTGGACATGGGGGGATGGCTACACCTTC. It codes for CAWTWGDGYTF.